Below, 21 T cell receptor beta chains from the same sample are listed, as sequenced in a study of cytomegalovirus exposure and HLA in healthy donors. Data came from immunoSEQ multiplex PCR; TCRdb stores just in-frame clones and leaves some out. The repertoire holds 68,000 or so clones, approximately 90% seen once, with approximately 3.4% in the top ten. The sequenced material came from PBMCs. These receptors were taken from a man younger than 35 in good health and CMV-seronegative.

This clone was observed once. V gene TRBV7-2 combines with J gene TRBJ1-2, with D hard to call. Germline CDR1 is SGHTA and CDR2 is FQGNSA. V was clipped by 5 bases and J by 7 bases, with 11 bases between them. CDR3 length: 12 residues. CDR3 loop: CASSLDTRGYTF. CDR3 sequence (DNA): TGTGCCAGCAGCCTAGACACACGTGGCTACACCTTC.

The rearrangement uses TRBV5-4 and TRBJ1-1, with 7 positions matching TRBD1. The CDR3 spans 13 residues. Germline CDR1 and CDR2: SGHNT and YYREEE (reference sequence). V gave up 4 bases and J gave up 4 bases; unmatched junction bases: 4. The CDR3 DNA sequence: TGTGCCAGCAGCGCGGGACAGTCCACTGAAGCTTTCTTT. Amino acids: CASSAGQSTEAFF.

The V gene is TRBV30, the J gene TRBJ1-5; unclear D gene. V lost 0 bases and J 5 bases, leaving 8 bases between the germline ends. The V gene's germline CDR1 is GTSNPN and CDR2 SVGIG (reference sequence). The CDR3 covers 13 residues. CDR3 nucleotides: TGTGCCTGGAGTGTACTAACCGATCAGCCCCAGCATTTT. Encoded protein: CAWSVLTDQPQHF.

The chain combines TRBV7-2 with TRBJ2-5, with TRBD2 identical over 11 bases. The germline V gene encodes CDR1 SGHTA and CDR2 FQGNSA. This CDR3 is built from 15 residues. J gave up 5 bases and V 3 bases, and 5 bases lay outside the gene matches. CDR3 in amino acids: CASSFTSGSRETQYF. The CDR3 DNA reads as TGTGCCAGCAGCTTTACTAGCGGGAGTCGGGAGACCCAGTACTTC.

The gene calls are TRBV29-1 and TRBJ1-5; perhaps TRBD1 as D (5 bases). Trimming left V 2 bases short and J 4 bases short, with 9 bases between. The CDR3 runs 13 residues. Looked up from germline, CDR1 is SQVTM and CDR2 is ANQGSEA. CDR3 coding DNA: TGCAGCGTTGAATCGGGGGTAAATCAGCCCCAGCATTTT. Its protein is CSVESGVNQPQHF.

V gene TRBV9 combines with J gene TRBJ2-3, with 7 bases identical to TRBD2. CDR3 size: 17 residues. CDR1 and CDR2 from the germline V gene are SGDLS and YYNGEE. V lost 0 bases and J lost 0; bases outside the gene matches: 7. CDR3 amino acids: CASSVGVSGRSTDTQYF. The CDR3 nucleotides read TGTGCCAGCAGCGTAGGGGTTAGCGGGCGTAGCACAGATACGCAGTATTTT.

This clone was seen a single time. The rearrangement uses TRBV29-1 and TRBJ2-1; D unresolved. V was clipped by 5 bases and J by 0 bases, with 14 bases between them. Germline-derived CDR1 and CDR2 are SQVTM and ANQGSEA. The CDR3 loop spans 15 amino acids. CDR3 nucleotides: TGCAGCGTTAGGAGCTTTCAGAGCTCCTACAATGAGCAGTTCTTC. It translates to CSVRSFQSSYNEQFF.

The chain is built from TRBV4-3 and TRBJ2-3; 7 bases map to TRBD1. The V gene end was trimmed by 3 bases and the J gene end by 0 bases; junction bases not matched to a gene: 12. The CDR3 length is 18 residues. Germline CDR1 and CDR2: LGHNA and YSLEER. For the CDR3, the DNA is TGCGCCAGCAGCCAGCTTGGGACAGAAATTATCAGCACAGATACGCAGTATTTT. This translates into CASSQLGTEIISTDTQYF.

The chain links TRBV6-5 to TRBJ2-7; possibly TRBD1 for D (6 bases). V dropped 6 bases and J dropped 0 bases, with 12 bases sitting between them. The CDR3 has 14 amino acids. CDR1 and CDR2 (germline): MNHEY, SVGAGI. CDR3 DNA: TGTGCCAGCAGCTCCCGGGACAACTCCTACGAGCAGTACTTC. As protein: CASSSRDNSYEQYF.

The chain carries TRBV6-1 and TRBJ2-2, with 11 bases fitting TRBD2. The length of the CDR3 is 15 residues. V lost 10 bases to trimming and J lost 5 bases; unmatched junction nucleotides: 9. Germline V gene lookup returns CDR1 MNHNS and CDR2 SASEGT. This CDR3 is CATATGTSGTGELFF. In DNA form, the CDR3 reads TGTGCCACCGCTACTGGGACTAGCGGAACCGGGGAGCTGTTTTTT.

This sequence joins TRBV28 and TRBJ2-7; 8 nucleotides align to TRBD2. J lost 2 bases, V lost 6 bases, and 9 bases had no gene match. This CDR3 is built from 15 residues. The germline V gene has CDR1 MDHEN and CDR2 SYDVKM. The CDR3 sequence is CASRRTGGETYEQYF. The CDR3 coding sequence is TGTGCCAGCAGAAGGACGGGAGGGGAGACCTACGAGCAGTACTTC.

The gene calls are TRBV6-6 and TRBJ2-1; perhaps TRBD1 as D (7 bases). The V and J ends lost 2 bases and 7 bases respectively, with 12 bases between them. The length of the CDR3 is 14 residues. From germline, CDR1 is MNHNY and CDR2 SVGAGI (reference sequence). The CDR3 is CASSYAGQPNEQFF. CDR3 in DNA: TGTGCCAGCAGTTACGCGGGACAGCCTAATGAGCAGTTCTTC.

This chain connects TRBV27 to TRBJ2-1, with 10 bases fitting TRBD2. V gave up 0 bases and J gave up 6 bases; unmatched junction bases: 2. The germline gives CDR1 MNHEY, CDR2 SMNVEV (reference sequence). The CDR3 spans 15 residues. The CDR3 DNA sequence: TGTGCCAGCAGTTTATCAGCGGGAGGGCCCAATGAGCAGTTCTTC. Translated: CASSLSAGGPNEQFF.

The chain is built from TRBV30 and TRBJ1-1; TRBD1 aligns across 8 bases. The CDR3 has 12 amino acids. Germline V gene data show CDR1 as GTSNPN and CDR2 as SVGIG (reference sequence). Trimming cost V 5 bases and J 4 bases; bases outside gene matches: 3. For the CDR3, the DNA is TGTGCCTGGGACAGGGGCTCCACTGAAGCTTTCTTT. Translation: CAWDRGSTEAFF.

V usage is TRBV28 and J usage is TRBJ2-3, with 7 bases lining up with TRBD1. The CDR3 has 17 residues. The junction had 11 bases not matched to a gene; V was cut back by 4 bases and J by 1 base. Germline CDR1 is MDHEN and CDR2 is SYDVKM. The DNA for the CDR3 is TGTGCCAGCAGTTCCTCGTTGATTGACAGGGGCACAGATACGCAGTATTTT. The encoded protein is CASSSSLIDRGTDTQYF.

This clone was observed a few times. The rearrangement links TRBV6-1 to TRBJ2-7; 11 bases are shared with TRBD2. CDR1 and CDR2 (germline): MNHNS, SASEGT. There are 14 residues in the CDR3. The V segment lost 6 bases and the J segment 4 bases; nucleotides outside the gene matches: 5. The CDR3 nucleotides are TGTGCCAGCAGGCCTACTAGCGGGAGTTACGAGCAGTACTTC. Translated, it gives CASRPTSGSYEQYF.

The J gene is TRBJ2-7, the V gene TRBV28; TRBD1 aligns across 9 bases. The V segment lost 5 bases and the J segment 6 bases; nucleotides outside the gene matches: 11. The germline V gene has CDR1 MDHEN and CDR2 SYDVKM. The CDR3 is made up of 15 amino acids. The CDR3 nucleotides read TGTGCCAGCAGTCCCGCCGGGACAGGGAAAGGCGAGCAGTACTTC. Amino acids: CASSPAGTGKGEQYF.

This clone was detected a few times. The J gene is TRBJ2-7, the V gene TRBV7-8, with D possibly being TRBD1 (5 bases). The CDR3 has 14 residues. V was clipped by 1 base and J by 1 base, with 8 bases between them. CDR1 SGHVS and CDR2 FQNEAQ come from the germline V gene. The CDR3 protein is CASSLETGSYEQYF. CDR3 DNA sequence: TGTGCCAGCAGCTTAGAAACAGGTTCCTACGAGCAGTACTTC.

This chain connects TRBV7-2 to TRBJ2-5; 9 bases are shared with TRBD1. CDR1 SGHTA and CDR2 FQGNSA come from the germline V gene. J gave up 5 bases and V 4 bases, and 5 bases lay outside the gene matches. The CDR3 covers 14 residues. CDR3 nucleotide sequence: TGTGCCAGCAGCTATACAGGGGGCGGTGAGACCCAGTACTTC. It yields the protein CASSYTGGGETQYF.

This clone came up a few times. This chain connects TRBV27 to TRBJ1-1; 8 nucleotides align to TRBD1. The CDR3 loop spans 16 amino acids. Germline trimming cut 4 bases from V and 1 base from J; bases unmatched to any gene: 8. The germline CDR1 and CDR2 sequences are MNHEY and SMNVEV (reference sequence). The CDR3 nucleotides are TGTGCCAGCAGTTGGCTGTCCGGGACAGGGAACACTGAAGCTTTCTTT. It is translated as CASSWLSGTGNTEAFF.

The chain is built from TRBV5-1 and TRBJ2-5; D call uncertain. Per germline, CDR1 SGHRS and CDR2 YFSETQ. V was cut by 4 bases and J by 3 bases, with 10 bases left in between. The length of the CDR3 is 13 residues. The CDR3 region is CASSDRVKETQYF. The CDR3 DNA reads as TGCGCCAGCAGCGACCGGGTAAAAGAGACCCAGTACTTC.